This T cell receptor (beta chain) was identified in a study of cytomegalovirus exposure and HLA in healthy donors. Worth noting for this clone: One end of the junction does not line up with germline, which may come from a read error.

CDR1 LNHDA and CDR2 SQIVND come from the germline V gene (reference sequence). This CDR3 contains 16 residues. Vbeta (60) and Jbeta (13) primers were used in the PCR. Sequencing was performed with immunoSEQ multiplex PCR; in TCRdb, only in-frame clones are kept and a portion is missing. This sample carries 100,000 to 130,000 clones, 76% of them seen once, and the ten largest clones take roughly 2.1%. The sequence was obtained from a man aged 18 to 29 in good health and CMV-seronegative. This chain joins TRBV19 and TRBJ1-2, with 7 nucleotides matching TRBD1. The sample taken for sequencing was PBMCs. In nucleotides, the CDR3 is TGTGCCAGTAACCCGCGAAACAGGGGAAAGGACTATGGCTACCCCTTC. It translates to CASNPRNRGKDYGYPF.